A selection of T cell receptor beta chains follows, all from one sample in a study of blood T cell repertoires in COVID-19. The repertoire was sequenced with immunoSEQ multiplex PCR; TCRdb's copy has only in-frame clones and lacks some. This sample has around 80,000 clones; approximately 81% occur once, and the top ten carry approximately 5%. The sample taken for sequencing was peripheral blood. These TCRs come from a woman of 80 years or more with active or convalescent COVID-19. Both conserved end residues are part of each CDR3. Fields, in order: D gene, V gene, J gene, CDR3 protein, CDR3 DNA. The D gene is left open where the match is weak.

NA	TRBV18	TRBJ2-3	CASSPTYTDTQYF	TGTGCCAGCTCACCTACTTACACAGATACGCAGTATTTT
TRBD2	TRBV9	TRBJ2-1	CASSSGTSGAPEQFF	TGTGCCAGCAGCTCCGGGACTAGCGGGGCCCCGGAGCAGTTCTTC
TRBD1	TRBV5-4	TRBJ2-5	CASSPTGQGLDETQYF	TGTGCCAGCAGCCCAACGGGACAGGGATTGGACGAGACCCAGTACTTC
NA	TRBV18	TRBJ2-2	CASSPEGPGELFF	TGTGCCAGCTCACCAGAGGGCCCCGGGGAGCTGTTTTTT
TRBD1	TRBV5-1	TRBJ1-2	CASSSGQHYGYTF	TGCGCCAGCAGCTCGGGACAGCACTATGGCTACACCTTC
TRBD2	TRBV5-5	TRBJ2-5	CASSLGLAGLETQYF	TGTGCCAGCAGCTTGGGACTAGCGGGACTGGAGACCCAGTACTTC
NA	TRBV6-2/TRBV6-3	TRBJ1-2	CASSYGGKGGYGYTF	TGTGCCAGCAGTTACGGAGGGAAGGGAGGCTATGGCTACACCTTC
NA	TRBV6-2/TRBV6-3	TRBJ1-1	CASSYEANRANTEAFF	TGTGCCAGCAGTTACGAGGCTAACAGGGCGAACACTGAAGCTTTCTTT
NA	TRBV15	TRBJ1-4	CATSRTVGVNEKLFF	TGTGCCACCAGCAGAACAGTGGGTGTTAATGAAAAACTGTTTTTT
TRBD2	TRBV24-1	TRBJ2-7	CATSLSGRAAEQYF	TGTGCCACCAGCCTTAGCGGGAGGGCCGCCGAGCAGTACTTC